A selection of T cell receptor beta chains follows, all from one sample in a study of cytomegalovirus exposure and HLA in healthy donors. The repertoire was sequenced with immunoSEQ multiplex PCR; TCRdb's copy has only in-frame clones and lacks some. This table holds about 160,000 clones, approximately 84% found once. The sequenced sample consisted of PBMCs. All receptors come from a man aged 25 to 45 in good health and CMV-seropositive. CDR3s include the opening cysteine and the closing phenylalanine or tryptophan. A D gene is named only where the DNA matches it firmly. Part of the rows lack a size; the others show once, few, many or a class for expanded clones.

>TRBD1|TRBV10-3|TRBJ1-2|-
CASMAVGQGLGYTF
TGTGCCTCAATGGCCGTGGGACAGGGCCTCGGCTACACCTTC
>TRBD2|TRBV16|TRBJ2-1|-
CASSRLAGVYNEQFF
TGTGCCAGCAGCCGACTAGCGGGGGTATACAATGAGCAGTTCTTC
>-|TRBV30|TRBJ1-4|-
CAWEQWDEKLFF
TGTGCCTGGGAACAGTGGGATGAAAAACTGTTTTTT
>-|TRBV5-1|TRBJ1-6|-
CASSLSEGSPLHF
TGCGCCAGCAGCTTGAGCGAGGGATCACCCCTCCACTTT
>-|TRBV11-2|TRBJ2-1|-
CASSSVRGYNEQFF
TGTGCCAGCAGCTCCGTAAGGGGCTACAATGAGCAGTTCTTC
>TRBD1|TRBV28|TRBJ2-7|-
CASSPGTGGLTSQYF
TGTGCCAGCAGTCCGGGGACAGGGGGCTTGACGTCGCAGTACTTC
>-|TRBV28|TRBJ1-5|-
CASRTPSGPQHF
TGTGCCAGCAGAACCCCCTCAGGGCCCCAGCATTTT
>TRBD2|TRBV10-3|TRBJ2-3|once
CAISDSGTSGRWGTDTQYF
TGTGCCATCAGTGATTCCGGGACTAGCGGGAGATGGGGCACAGATACGCAGTATTTT
>-|TRBV5-4|TRBJ1-3|-
CASSLIGAGNTIYF
TGTGCCAGCAGCTTGATAGGGGCTGGAAACACCATATATTTT
>TRBD1|TRBV18|TRBJ2-3|once
CASSRTGQRTDTQYF
TGTGCCAGCTCAAGAACGGGACAGCGCACAGATACGCAGTATTTT
>-|TRBV7-9|TRBJ1-1|-
CASSLVREAFF
TGTGCCAGCAGCTTAGTTCGGGAAGCTTTCTTT
>TRBD1|TRBV28|TRBJ2-7|-
CASSPGQASYEQYF
TGTGCCAGCAGCCCGGGACAGGCCTCCTACGAGCAGTACTTC
>TRBD2|TRBV5-1|TRBJ2-5|once
CASSLRTSGSETQYF
TGCGCCAGCAGCTTGAGGACTAGCGGGAGCGAGACCCAGTACTTC
>-|TRBV19|TRBJ2-7|-
CASSGSRGYEQYF
TGTGCCAGTAGCGGGAGTCGGGGCTACGAGCAGTACTTC
>TRBD2|TRBV7-2|TRBJ2-5|-
CASSGGGETQYF
TGTGCCAGCAGCGGGGGGGGAGAGACCCAGTACTTC
>-|TRBV18|TRBJ2-7|-
CASSQEAGAHEQYF
TGTGCCAGCTCACAAGAAGCAGGGGCCCACGAGCAGTACTTC
>-|TRBV30|TRBJ2-3|-
CAWRPGSRSDTQYF
TGTGCCTGGAGGCCCGGGAGTAGATCAGATACGCAGTATTTT
>TRBD2|TRBV6-5|TRBJ2-1|-
CASSLLAGGPHNEQFF
TGTGCCAGCAGTTTATTAGCGGGAGGGCCCCACAATGAGCAGTTCTTC
>TRBD1|TRBV6-4|TRBJ2-5|-
CASSDRGLRGETQYF
TGTGCCAGCAGTGACAGGGGGCTGCGTGGAGAGACCCAGTACTTC
>-|TRBV18|TRBJ2-2|-
CASSPIRGLTGELFF
TGTGCCAGCTCACCAATCCGAGGGCTAACCGGGGAGCTGTTTTTT
>TRBD2|TRBV9|TRBJ2-3|-
CASSYQTSGLTDTQYF
TGTGCCAGCAGCTACCAGACTAGCGGGCTCACAGATACGCAGTATTTT
>TRBD1|TRBV18|TRBJ1-5|once
CASSPGQGTGQPQHF
TGTGCCAGCTCACCGGGACAGGGAACGGGTCAGCCCCAGCATTTT
>-|TRBV6-4|TRBJ2-7|-
CASSDSYGPPYEQYF
TGTGCCAGCAGTGACTCGTATGGGCCCCCCTACGAGCAGTACTTC
>-|TRBV5-1|TRBJ1-4|-
CASSLGTDNEKLFF
TGCGCCAGCAGCTTGGGGACAGACAATGAAAAACTGTTTTTT
>-|TRBV11-2|TRBJ2-7|-
CASSLVVYEQYF
TGTGCCAGCAGCTTAGTAGTCTACGAGCAGTACTTC
>TRBD1|TRBV11-3|TRBJ2-2|-
CASSPQGGTGELFF
TGTGCCAGCAGCCCACAGGGGGGCACCGGGGAGCTGTTTTTT
>TRBD1|TRBV7-2|TRBJ2-7|-
CASTDRYEQYF
TGTGCCAGCACGGACAGGTACGAGCAGTACTTC
>TRBD1|TRBV5-1|TRBJ2-4|-
CASSLQGKEYIQYF
TGCGCCAGCAGCTTACAGGGGAAGGAATACATTCAGTACTTC
>-|TRBV28|TRBJ1-3|-
CASNPGGGDGNTIYF
TGTGCCAGCAACCCTGGGGGAGGGGATGGAAACACCATATATTTT
>TRBD2|TRBV9|TRBJ2-7|-
CASSVTAGGVYEQYF
TGTGCCAGCAGCGTAACGGCGGGGGGGGTCTACGAGCAGTACTTC
>-|TRBV19|TRBJ1-4|-
CASSSRQGSATNEKLFF
TGTGCCAGTAGTAGCCGGCAGGGGTCTGCAACTAATGAAAAACTGTTTTTT
>TRBD1|TRBV30|TRBJ2-5|-
CAWDQGARETQYF
TGTGCCTGGGACCAGGGGGCAAGGGAGACCCAGTACTTC